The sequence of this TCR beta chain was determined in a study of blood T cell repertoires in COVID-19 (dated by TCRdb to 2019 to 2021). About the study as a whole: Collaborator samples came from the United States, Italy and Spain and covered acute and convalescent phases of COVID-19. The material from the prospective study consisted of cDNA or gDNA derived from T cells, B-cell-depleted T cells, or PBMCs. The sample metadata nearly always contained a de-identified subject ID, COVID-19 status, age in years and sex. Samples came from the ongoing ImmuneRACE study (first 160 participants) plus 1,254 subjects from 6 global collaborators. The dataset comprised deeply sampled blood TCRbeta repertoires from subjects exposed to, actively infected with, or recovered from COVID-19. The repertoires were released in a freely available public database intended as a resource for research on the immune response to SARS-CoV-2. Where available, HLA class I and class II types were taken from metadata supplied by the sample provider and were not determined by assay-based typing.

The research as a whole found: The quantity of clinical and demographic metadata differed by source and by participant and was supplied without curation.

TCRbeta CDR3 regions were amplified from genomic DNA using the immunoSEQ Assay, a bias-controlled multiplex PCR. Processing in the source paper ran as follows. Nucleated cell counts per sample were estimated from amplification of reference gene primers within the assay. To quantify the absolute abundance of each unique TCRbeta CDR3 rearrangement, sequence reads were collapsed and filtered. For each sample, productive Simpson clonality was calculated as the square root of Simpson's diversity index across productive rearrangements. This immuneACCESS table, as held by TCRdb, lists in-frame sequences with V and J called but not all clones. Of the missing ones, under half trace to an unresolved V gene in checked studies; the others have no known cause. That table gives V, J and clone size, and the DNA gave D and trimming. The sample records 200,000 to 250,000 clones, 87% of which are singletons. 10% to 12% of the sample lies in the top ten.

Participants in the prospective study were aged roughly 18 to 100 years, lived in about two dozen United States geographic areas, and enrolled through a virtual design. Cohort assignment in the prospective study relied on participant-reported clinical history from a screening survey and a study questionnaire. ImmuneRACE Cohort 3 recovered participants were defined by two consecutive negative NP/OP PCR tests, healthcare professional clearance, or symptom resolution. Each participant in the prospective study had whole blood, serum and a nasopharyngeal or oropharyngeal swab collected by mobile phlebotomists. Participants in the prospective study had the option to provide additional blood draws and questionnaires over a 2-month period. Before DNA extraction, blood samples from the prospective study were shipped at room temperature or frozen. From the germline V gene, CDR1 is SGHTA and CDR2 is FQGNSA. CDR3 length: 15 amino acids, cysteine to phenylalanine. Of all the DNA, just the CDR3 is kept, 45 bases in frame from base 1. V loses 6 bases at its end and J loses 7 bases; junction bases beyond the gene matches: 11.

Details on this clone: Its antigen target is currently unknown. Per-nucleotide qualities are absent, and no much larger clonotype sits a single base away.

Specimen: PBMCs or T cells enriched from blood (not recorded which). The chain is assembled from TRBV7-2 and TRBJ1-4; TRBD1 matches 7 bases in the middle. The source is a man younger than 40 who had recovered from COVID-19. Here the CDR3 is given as CASSRLGQEIEKLFF. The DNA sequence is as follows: TGTGCCAGCAGTCGACTCGGACAGGAGATTGAAAAACTGTTTTTT.